Listed below are T cell receptor beta chains from one sample, sequenced in a study of shared clonotypes between healthy human individuals. This table comes from immunoSEQ multiplex PCR, and its TCRdb copy is limited to in-frame clones, with some not included. The table lists some 1.4 million clones, approximately 97% of them singletons. Sequencing was performed on naive CD4+ T cells sorted from blood. Every receptor here comes from a man younger than 40 in good health. CDR3s leave out the opening cysteine and the closing phenylalanine or tryptophan. Fields, in order: V gene, J gene, clone size, D gene, CDR3 protein. The D gene is left open where the match is weak. Some rows mark clone size as missing; the rest say once, few, many or name a class of expanded clone.

>TRBV6-5|TRBJ2-3|-|-
ASSTTLSTDTQY
>TRBV9|TRBJ2-2|-|-
ASSVTTTNTGELF
>TRBV2|TRBJ2-6|-|-
ASRRGESGANVLT
>TRBV29-1|TRBJ2-3|-|-
SVAVLGLASTDTQY
>TRBV14|TRBJ2-5|-|-
ASSQGAQETQY
>TRBV14|TRBJ2-5|-|-
ASSQVDFQETQY
>TRBV7-8|TRBJ2-7|-|-
ASSFKAIKGYEQY
>TRBV27|TRBJ2-5|few|-
AAGARETQY
>TRBV6-1|TRBJ1-1|-|TRBD1
ASRDRVVGTEAF
>TRBV6-1|TRBJ2-1|-|-
ASSVSENNEQF
>TRBV5-6|TRBJ2-3|-|TRBD2
ASSFGTSGTSTDTQY
>TRBV18|TRBJ2-5|-|-
ASSPAAAVETQY
>TRBV27|TRBJ1-2|-|-
ASSLSVVGAGYGYT
>TRBV9|TRBJ2-1|-|-
ASSVDPAGSYNEQF
>TRBV11-2|TRBJ2-1|-|-
ASSFAGQYNEQF
>TRBV6-1|TRBJ1-1|-|-
ASSEYEGGLPDTEAF
>TRBV6-1|TRBJ2-1|-|-
ASSVPWMTPTAYNEQF
>TRBV27|TRBJ1-1|-|TRBD1
ASSQQGLEAF
>TRBV7-3|TRBJ2-5|-|-
ASSSGTRGETQY
>TRBV19|TRBJ1-5|-|TRBD1
ASRRQGGSNQPQH
>TRBV28|TRBJ1-2|-|TRBD1
ASRTLTGPGTYGYT
>TRBV19|TRBJ1-1|-|-
ASSIAVGGMNTEAF
>TRBV25-1|TRBJ1-2|-|TRBD1
ASRRTGGDGYT
>TRBV2|TRBJ1-1|-|-
ASSSGFTEAF
>TRBV28|TRBJ1-3|-|-
ASPGRSSGNTIY
>TRBV9|TRBJ2-3|-|TRBD2
ASSVASGRTDTQY
>TRBV18|TRBJ2-7|-|TRBD2
ASSPGLAAYEQY
>TRBV4-1|TRBJ2-3|-|TRBD1
ASSQLGTATDTQY
>TRBV4-3|TRBJ2-1|-|-
ASSQDFDSTMTEQF
>TRBV5-5|TRBJ2-7|-|-
ASSLVQSAYEQY
>TRBV29-1|TRBJ2-1|-|TRBD2
SMTGGSGMNEQF
>TRBV2|TRBJ1-1|once|-
ASSGIPDTEAF
>TRBV11-3|TRBJ2-1|-|TRBD2
ASSSGTSGTEQF
>TRBV5-1|TRBJ2-1|-|TRBD2
ASSPPGLPYEQF
>TRBV27|TRBJ2-5|-|TRBD1
ASSSPRTGGAKTQY
>TRBV19|TRBJ2-1|-|-
ASKASWGVRDEQF
>TRBV9|TRBJ2-7|-|-
ASSVGTISYEQY
>TRBV9|TRBJ2-2|-|TRBD1
ASSVGTGPGELF
>TRBV10-3|TRBJ1-5|-|-
AISESRTSSNQPQH
>TRBV4-2|TRBJ2-7|-|TRBD1
ASSQTGGTGGFEQY
>TRBV7-2|TRBJ1-2|once|TRBD1
ASSLTRTGPNYGYT
>TRBV7-9|TRBJ2-5|-|TRBD1
ASSWLIRDSKETQY
>TRBV19|TRBJ2-3|-|TRBD1
ASSIMGQGTDTQY
>TRBV6-1|TRBJ1-5|-|TRBD1
ASSEGQGRNQPQH